This is a list of T cell receptor beta chains from one sample in a study of CD4 T cells in relation to SARS-CoV-2 and coronaviruses. Sequencing used immunoSEQ multiplex PCR; TCRdb keeps in-frame clones, though not all of them. The repertoire holds roughly 71,000 clones, over 70% seen once, with over 1.5% in the top ten. Input material: memory CD4+ T cells from PBMCs. These receptors were collected from a human donor in good health. Each CDR3 is given with its conserved first and last residue.

j_gene | v_gene | CDR3aa
TRBJ1-4 | TRBV6-2/TRBV6-3 | CASSYHTAGNEKLFF
TRBJ1-5 | TRBV2 | CASSQETYSNQPQHF
TRBJ2-6 | TRBV29-1 | CSVATQAYSGANVLTF
TRBJ2-2 | TRBV25-1 | CAISGTNTGELFF
TRBJ1-3 | TRBV5-1 | CASSRDSSSGNTIYF
TRBJ1-2 | TRBV7-9 | CAGGTGGDYGYTF
TRBJ2-2 | TRBV5-1 | CASSPASPGRELFF
TRBJ1-2 | TRBV9 | CASSVDPGSGYGYTF
TRBJ2-5 | TRBV7-2 | CASSLPRDSGKYF
TRBJ1-2 | TRBV19 | CASRTGDLINGYTF
TRBJ2-3 | TRBV27 | CASSPGVSTDTQYF
TRBJ2-5 | TRBV5-1 | CASSLALPPKETQYF
TRBJ1-3 | TRBV15 | CATSMRGPGNTIYF
TRBJ2-3 | TRBV27 | CASSLYRRTDTQYF
TRBJ1-1 | TRBV10-3 | CAISESTGSTEAFF
TRBJ1-6 | TRBV2 | CASSEGFGSPLHF
TRBJ2-1 | TRBV4-2 | CASSSHSDQGSYNEQFF
TRBJ1-4 | TRBV4-3 | CASSLMDRNEKLFF
TRBJ2-1 | TRBV5-1 | CASSSPSLAGGTYNEQFF
TRBJ1-1 | TRBV6-2/TRBV6-3 | CASSYSIGMTGGSQDTEAFF
TRBJ2-2 | TRBV28 | CASSLTGGVTGELFF
TRBJ1-2 | TRBV27 | CASSLQDRASYGYTF
TRBJ2-7 | TRBV2 | CATSFGGQEQYF
TRBJ1-2 | TRBV30 | CAWSEGGAHGYGYTF
TRBJ1-6 | TRBV18 | CASSGGGQESPLHF
TRBJ1-1 | TRBV7-3 | CASSPTEGVGTEAFF
TRBJ1-1 | TRBV5-1 | CASSVSGQNTEAFF
TRBJ1-5 | TRBV28 | CASNSGGQYQPQHF
TRBJ2-5 | TRBV24-1 | CATSDPGKGLQETQYF
TRBJ2-5 | TRBV24-1 | CATSEIGRDQETQYF
TRBJ2-2 | TRBV6-1 | CASSEQGLYTGELFF
TRBJ2-2 | TRBV7-2 | CASSLFGGGTGELFF
TRBJ2-2 | TRBV5-1 | CASSLAGGGELFF
TRBJ1-1 | TRBV28 | CASSLSQGAVWTEAFF
TRBJ1-3 | TRBV28 | CASSSPMSSGNTIYF
TRBJ1-1 | TRBV5-1 | CASSLAGANTEAFF
TRBJ1-2 | TRBV7-9 | CASSLLSNTHGYTF
TRBJ2-1 | TRBV18 | CASSRKGATGNEQFF
TRBJ1-4 | TRBV5-1 | CASAGAGTNEKLFF
TRBJ2-1 | TRBV6-1 | CASSEVPRQFFFDEQFF
TRBJ2-2 | TRBV9 | CASSVVGTTGELFF
TRBJ2-2 | TRBV9 | CASSDPLGLAGAYLPGELFF
TRBJ2-3 | TRBV6-5 | CASSYSRGGDTQYF
TRBJ1-1 | TRBV28 | CASIESGTANTEAFF
TRBJ1-5 | TRBV7-2 | CASSLRGGDQPQHF
TRBJ2-3 | TRBV7-3 | CASGGSGEDTQYF
TRBJ1-1 | TRBV28 | CASSYAGQAFF
TRBJ1-2 | TRBV7-9 | CASSLLPRGQRSGRSYTF
TRBJ2-3 | TRBV5-1 | CASAMTGTSTDTQYF